One and the same sample provided the 21 T cell receptor beta chains below, sequenced in a study of T-cell reconstitution after alpha-beta-depleted transplantation in children. Construction of the TCRbeta library involved unique molecular identifiers. TCRdb re-called the PCR reads through MiXCR, storing one row per CDR3 protein. This table has around 93,000 distinct CDR3 sequences, more than 7% appearing once. The specimen comprised PBMCs from the stem cell graft donor, sampled from the stem cell graft. These receptors came from a human donor who donated a stem cell graft to a child with congenital amegakaryocytic thrombocytopenia.

This clonotype was recorded many times. The rearrangement joins TRBV28 to TRBJ2-7; TRBD1 might be the D (5 bases). Germline CDR1 and CDR2: MDHEN and SYDVKM. This CDR3 is built from 13 residues. The ends were cut back, 9 bases at V and 3 bases at J, with 15 bases in the middle. The CDR3, as DNA: TGTGCCAGTCGGAGTGGGGCTGGCTACGAGCAGTACTTC. As protein: CASRSGAGYEQYF.

This clonotype was picked up many times. The J gene is TRBJ1-2, the V gene TRBV20-1, with no clear D. The germline V gene encodes CDR1 DFQATT and CDR2 SNEGSKA (reference sequence). Trimming cost V 6 bases and J 5 bases, with 10 bases left between them. CDR3 size: 11 residues. The CDR3 DNA follows: TGCAGTGCGACCTCAGGATATGGCTACACCTTC. This sequence encodes CSATSGYGYTF.

The DNA of the CDR3 is TGCGCCAGCAGCTTGGCCGATCCGGGTCTAGGTGGCTACACCTTC. Its translation is CASSLADPGLGGYTF. The V call is TRBV5-1, the J call TRBJ1-2; D is undetermined. V lost 0 bases and J lost 7, with 16 bases in between. The germline gives CDR1 SGHRS, CDR2 YFSETQ. CDR3 length equals 15 residues.

This clonotype was recorded many times. A read error may account for a junction end that differs from germline. The J gene is TRBJ2-1, the V gene TRBV12-3 or TRBV12-4, with 9 bases matching TRBD1. This CDR3 is built from 13 residues. CDR3 nucleotides: TGTGCCAGCAGCCTACTGGGACAGGGTACAGAATTTTTC. Amino acid sequence: CASSLLGQGTEFF.

The sample holds many counts of this clonotype. The chain carries TRBV6-5 and TRBJ1-2, with 7 bases aligning to TRBD1. The V gene's germline CDR1 is MNHEY and CDR2 SVGAGI. J was trimmed by 5 bases and V by 10 bases; bases with no gene match: 4. The CDR3 extends over 11 amino acids. As DNA, the CDR3 is TGTGCCACTCGACAGGGTTATGGCTACACCTTC. Translating gives CATRQGYGYTF.

This clonotype was recorded many times. This chain uses TRBV7-2 with TRBJ1-1; D is undetermined. CDR1 and CDR2 from the germline V gene are SGHTA and FQGNSA. The CDR3 has 13 residues. Trimming shortened V by 5 bases and J by 3 bases, and 10 bases separated the two germline ends. CDR3 in DNA: TGTGCCAGCAGCCTCTCTCCGGACACTGAAGCTTTCTTT. Residues: CASSLSPDTEAFF.

At least ten counts were recorded for this clonotype. The genes are TRBV20-1 and TRBJ2-3, with 9 bases that match TRBD2. CDR1 DFQATT and CDR2 SNEGSKA come from the germline V gene (reference sequence). Losses at the gene ends were 5 bases for V and 5 bases for J; bases not matched to a gene: 11. The CDR3 loop spans 15 amino acids. CDR3 in amino acids: CSAHQGGRAEDTQYF. CDR3 coding DNA: TGCAGTGCTCATCAGGGCGGGAGGGCCGAAGATACGCAGTATTTT.

This clonotype has at least ten counts. The chain joins TRBV20-1 to TRBJ2-3; the match to TRBD2 covers 11 bases. V shed 3 bases and J 5 bases; nucleotides not matched to a gene: 10. This CDR3 comprises 16 residues. In germline, CDR1 is DFQATT, CDR2 SNEGSKA (reference sequence). The DNA of the CDR3 is TGCAGTGCTAGCGCCCTCCGACTAGCGGGAATAGATACGCAGTATTTT. It is translated as CSASALRLAGIDTQYF.

This clonotype was recorded many times. The V and J genes are TRBV7-9 and TRBJ2-1; the D is unclear. V lost 4 bases, J lost 4 bases, and 5 bases lay in between. This CDR3 comprises 12 residues. The germline gives CDR1 SEHNR, CDR2 FQNEAQ (reference sequence). CDR3 in DNA: TGTGCCAGCAGCTCAGTATACAATGAGCAGTTCTTC. Amino acid sequence: CASSSVYNEQFF.

This clonotype has a count of ten or more. The chain recombines TRBV20-1 with TRBJ1-2; possible D gene TRBD1, 6 bases. This CDR3 spans 14 amino acids. V lost 0 bases to trimming and J lost 8 bases, with 16 bases between them. Per germline, CDR1 DFQATT and CDR2 SNEGSKA (reference sequence). The CDR3: CSAREPGVLGGYTF. The CDR3 DNA is TGCAGTGCTAGAGAGCCAGGGGTACTGGGAGGCTACACCTTC.

This clonotype was seen at least ten times. The gene calls are TRBV9 and TRBJ2-2; TRBD2 matches at 13 bases. The V gene's germline CDR1 is SGDLS and CDR2 YYNGEE. J was trimmed by 0 bases and V by 6 bases; bases with no gene match: 5. The CDR3 covers 17 residues. DNA for the CDR3: TGTGCCAGCACCCCCGGGACTAGCGGGGCGAACACCGGGGAGCTGTTTTTT. Translating it yields CASTPGTSGANTGELFF.

This clonotype was found many times. The CDR3 reads CSPTGGSSYNEQFF. CDR3 nucleotides: TGCAGTCCTACTGGCGGAAGCTCCTACAATGAGCAGTTCTTC. The chain links TRBV20-1 to TRBJ2-1; D unclear. V shed 8 bases and J shed 0 bases, with 14 bases lying between them. CDR1 DFQATT and CDR2 SNEGSKA come from the germline V gene (reference sequence). There are 14 residues in the CDR3.

This clonotype was counted at least ten times. The chain uses TRBV29-1 and TRBJ2-5; D unclear. CDR3 size: 13 residues. Germline-derived CDR1 and CDR2 are SQVTM and ANQGSEA. Trimming left V 1 base short and J 2 bases short, with 8 bases between. The CDR3 is CSVEAVGQETQYF. CDR3 sequence (DNA): TGCAGCGTTGAAGCCGTCGGACAAGAGACCCAGTACTTC.

CDR3 residues: CASSLQTSGSYEQYF. The CDR3 nucleotides read TGTGCCAGCAGTTTGCAGACTAGCGGTTCCTACGAGCAGTACTTC. The V call is TRBV12-3 or TRBV12-4, the J call TRBJ2-7; 9 nucleotides align to TRBD2. CDR3 size: 15 residues. J was trimmed by 1 base and V by 3 bases; bases with no gene match: 4.

This clonotype was counted ten times or more. The gene calls are TRBV4-2 and TRBJ1-2; 9 nucleotides agree with TRBD1. The CDR3 consists of 15 residues. Trimming at V came to 4 bases and at J to 0 bases, leaving 3 bases not matched to a gene. CDR1 LGHNA and CDR2 YNFKEQ come from the germline V gene. CDR3 region: CASSPGQGTNYGYTF. The DNA for the CDR3 is TGTGCCAGCAGCCCGGGACAGGGAACTAACTATGGCTACACCTTC.

This clonotype was seen repeatedly, ten times or more. The J gene is TRBJ2-3, the V gene TRBV20-1; D uncertain. Per the germline V gene, CDR1 is DFQATT and CDR2 is SNEGSKA (reference sequence). V lost 4 bases and J 3 bases, leaving 20 bases between the germline ends. The CDR3 runs to 16 residues. The CDR3: CSATRLVGIITDTQYF. CDR3 coding DNA: TGCAGTGCTACCCGATTGGTGGGGATTATAACAGATACGCAGTATTTT.

This clonotype was seen ten or more times. The chain couples TRBV4-2 to TRBJ2-1; 10 nucleotides match TRBD2. After removal of 5 bases from V and 11 bases from J, the junction contained 15 bases not matched to a gene. Germline lookup yields CDR1 LGHNA and CDR2 YNFKEQ. This CDR3 is 16 amino acids long. The CDR3 protein is CASSVISGRAGYKQFF. The CDR3 DNA follows: TGTGCCAGCAGCGTTATCAGCGGGAGGGCCGGGTATAAGCAGTTCTTC.

As for this clonotype: A much larger clone differs from this one at a single base, so this may be a read error. The gene calls are TRBV3-1 and TRBJ1-1, with D possibly matching TRBD1 (5 bases). CDR3 size: 14 residues. V was trimmed by 3 bases and J by 1 base, leaving 9 bases between them. Germline CDR1 and CDR2: LGHDT and YNNKEL (reference sequence). DNA of the CDR3: TGTGCCAGCAGCCAGGCGGGGGAGAACACTGAAGCTTTCTTT. Translating it yields CASSQAGENTEAFF.

The table lists this clonotype with many counts. The V call is TRBV5-1, the J call TRBJ2-1, with 8 bases aligning to TRBD2. This CDR3 has 15 amino acids. After removal of 5 bases from V and 3 bases from J, the junction contained 7 bases not matched to a gene. Germline lookup yields CDR1 SGHRS and CDR2 YFSETQ. The CDR3 bases are TGCGCCAGCAGGGGGTCTAGCGGGCTCTACAATGAGCAGTTCTTC. Protein sequence: CASRGSSGLYNEQFF.

Many counts were recorded for this clonotype. The chain uses TRBV20-1 and TRBJ2-7; the match to TRBD2 covers 8 bases. The CDR3 extends over 14 amino acids. Germline V gene sequence: CDR1 DFQATT, CDR2 SNEGSKA (reference sequence). The V and J ends lost 6 bases and 2 bases, in that order; junction bases with no gene match: 9. For the CDR3, the DNA is TGCAGTGCCGCAAGGACTAGCAGAACCTACGAGCAGTACTTC. Translation: CSAARTSRTYEQYF.

This chain connects TRBV5-2 to TRBJ2-2; TRBD1 was called by the table and not checked on the DNA. TRBV5-2 is recorded as a pseudogene. The CDR3 is 13 residues long. The CDR3 here is CAMGPGVTGELFF. In nucleotides, the CDR3 is TGTGCCATGGGCCCAGGGGTCACCGGGGAGCTGTTTTTT.